Listed here are 18 T cell receptor beta chains from one sample, sequenced in a study of blood T cells in healthy people across ages (dated by TCRdb to 2015 to 2017). Library generation was performed with 5' RACE. The listed sequencing device is Illumina HiSeq 2500. A second PCR of about 7 to 12 cycles was performed with a sample-barcoded 5' primer and a J-beta primer mix. TCRdb itself trimmed the public reads at Q25 with fastp, ran MiXCR and retained productive beta chains. A single entry per CDR3 protein holds the most common genes and DNA from its merged rows. This sample is represented by 600,000 to 900,000 distinct CDR3 sequences; roughly 25% of them were singletons. In total, the top ten clones hold about 3% of the sample. These same data were also listed under a study on T cells of mothers and their children.

Sequences were obtained from blood. The receptors derive from a boy aged 10-17 years in good health.

This chain uses TRBV9 with TRBJ2-7; D unresolved. CDR3 length equals 12 residues. From germline, CDR1 is SGDLS and CDR2 YYNGEE. V was pared by 4 bases and J by 5 bases, with 10 bases between. In DNA, the CDR3 is TGTGCCAGCAGCCGCGGATGGGACGAGCAGTACTTC. It encodes CASSRGWDEQYF.

The genes are TRBV20-1 and TRBJ2-7; 9 positions agree with TRBD2. The end of the DNA is better explained by TRBJ2-1, so the J call may be wrong. Germline lookup yields CDR1 DFQATT and CDR2 SNEGSKA (reference sequence). The CDR3 has 15 residues. In nucleotides, the CDR3 is TGCAGTGCTACCAAGATAGCGGGAGTATACAATGAGCAGTTCTTC. This sequence encodes CSATKIAGVYNEQFF.

The table lists this clonotype with a few counts. The V gene is TRBV6-6, the J gene TRBJ2-1; 8 nucleotides agree with TRBD1. Germline V lookup: CDR1 MNHNY, CDR2 SVGAGI (reference sequence). Trimming took 6 bases from V and 6 from J; bases not matched to a gene: 7. The CDR3 consists of 14 residues. The CDR3 region has the DNA TGTGCCAGCAGATATCAGGGGGCGCGCAATGAGCAGTTCTTC. Protein: CASRYQGARNEQFF.

This rearrangement joins TRBV10-3 to TRBJ2-7; D perhaps matches TRBD2 (5 bases). Germline-derived CDR1 and CDR2 are ENHRY and SYGVKD. This CDR3 contains 13 residues. V lost 4 bases and J lost 2, with 9 bases in between. CDR3 loop: CAISGTEPYEQYF. As DNA, the CDR3 is TGTGCCATCAGTGGGACTGAGCCCTACGAGCAGTACTTC.

This clonotype was counted a few times. V gene TRBV12-3 or TRBV12-4 combines with J gene TRBJ1-4; D is ambiguous. This CDR3 has 13 amino acids. Trimming pared 6 bases from V and 14 bases from J, leaving 19 bases between. The CDR3 protein is CASRRTGVPWLFF. As DNA, the CDR3 is TGTGCCAGCAGACGGACCGGGGTCCCATGGCTGTTTTTT.

The V call is TRBV20-1, the J call TRBJ2-5; tentative D call: TRBD2 (6 bases). This CDR3 spans 12 amino acids. Germline V gives CDR1 DFQATT, CDR2 SNEGSKA (reference sequence). V lost 7 bases and J 7 bases, leaving 16 bases between the germline ends. Written as DNA, the CDR3 is TGCAGTGAAGGTTCCCTCGGGGGGACCCAGTACTTC. Its translation is CSEGSLGGTQYF.

Turning to this clonotype: Here the CDR3 omits its conserved ending phenylalanine or tryptophan, so a read error is the likely source. This chain joins TRBV15 and TRBJ1-4; a possible D gene is TRBD1 (5 bases). The CDR3 spans 14 residues. The V and J ends lost 9 bases and 4 bases respectively, with 15 bases between them. The germline CDR1 and CDR2 sequences are LNHNV and YYDKDF (reference sequence). CDR3 region: CATRDGLFNEKLFS. The CDR3 nucleotides read TGTGCCACTCGGGACGGACTTTTTAATGAAAAACTGTTTTCT.

This chain joins TRBV5-1 and TRBJ2-2; D ambiguous. With 0 bases removed from V and 6 bases from J, the gap between germline ends came to 6 bases. Germline V gene data show CDR1 as SGHRS and CDR2 as YFSETQ. The CDR3 covers 13 residues. This CDR3 reads CASSLAEPGELFF. CDR3 sequence (DNA): TGCGCCAGCAGCTTGGCCGAACCCGGGGAGCTGTTTTTT.

J is TRBJ2-7 and V is TRBV25-1; 7 positions agree with TRBD1. Germline CDR1 is MGHDK and CDR2 is SYGVNS. The CDR3 has 13 amino acids. Unmatched junction bases numbered 10, after V lost 10 bases and J lost 4 bases. The CDR3 DNA reads TGTGCCACTTCGGACAGGTCCGTGTACGAGCAGTACTTC. Its protein product is CATSDRSVYEQYF.

This clonotype was picked up a small number of times. The chain uses TRBV7-2 and TRBJ2-7, with D perhaps given as TRBD1 or TRBD2 (5 bases each). CDR1 SGHTA and CDR2 FQGNSA come from the germline V gene. V was trimmed by 5 bases and J by 2 bases, leaving 16 bases between them. The CDR3 has 15 residues. The CDR3 here is CASSTSGTDTYEQYF. CDR3 in DNA: TGTGCCAGCAGCACCTCCGGGACGGATACCTACGAGCAGTACTTC.

This clonotype was seen only a few times. The chain has TRBV29-1 and TRBJ2-1, with unresolved D. CDR1 and CDR2 from the germline V gene are SQVTM and ANQGSEA. The CDR3 runs 16 residues. V dropped 3 bases and J dropped 0 bases, with 15 bases sitting between them. The CDR3 DNA reads as TGCAGCGTTGATGGTGTCACTACAAACTCCTACAATGAGCAGTTCTTC. Protein sequence: CSVDGVTTNSYNEQFF.

The chain couples TRBV9 to TRBJ1-4; D not certain. Germline V gene data show CDR1 as SGDLS and CDR2 as YYNGEE. The V and J ends lost 0 bases and 7 bases respectively, with 13 bases between them. This CDR3 has 15 residues. The CDR3 sequence: CASSVGSGAGEKLFF. The DNA of the CDR3 is TGTGCCAGCAGCGTAGGATCGGGCGCGGGTGAAAAACTGTTTTTT.

The chain couples TRBV29-1 to TRBJ2-7; TRBD2 matches 11 bases. The CDR3 has 14 residues. Germline CDR1 reads SQVTM; CDR2 reads ANQGSEA. After removal of 2 bases from V and 1 base from J, the junction contained 1 base not matched to a gene. CDR3 amino acids: CSVETSGGSYEQYF. The CDR3 DNA is TGCAGCGTTGAAACTAGCGGGGGATCCTACGAGCAGTACTTC.

There are a few counts of this clonotype. The chain has TRBV7-9 and TRBJ1-1; tentatively, D is TRBD1 (5 bases). The germline V gene encodes CDR1 SEHNR and CDR2 FQNEAQ (reference sequence). Trimming stripped 6 bases from V and 5 bases from J, with 16 bases between. The CDR3 runs to 14 residues. CDR3 in amino acids: CASSPAEGRTEAFF. Here the CDR3 DNA reads TGTGCCAGCAGTCCGGCGGAGGGGCGTACTGAAGCTTTCTTT.

This chain connects TRBV6-1 to TRBJ1-4; D ambiguous. Trimming took 2 bases from V and 0 from J, leaving 10 bases between them. This CDR3 contains 16 residues. Germline loops: CDR1 MNHNS, CDR2 SASEGT. The CDR3 nucleotides read TGTGCCAGCAGTGAAACTCCCGGATCAACTAATGAAAAACTGTTTTTT. Its protein product is CASSETPGSTNEKLFF.

The chain has TRBV27 and TRBJ2-7; no clear D gene. The J call is doubtful: the DNA matches TRBJ2-1 better. This CDR3 is 14 amino acids long. The germline CDR1 and CDR2 sequences are MNHEY and SMNVEV (reference sequence). CDR3 sequence: CASRNLGSYNEQFF. In nucleotides, the CDR3 is TGTGCCAGCCGAAACTTAGGAAGTTACAATGAGCAGTTCTTC.

A remark on this clonotype: At one boundary the junction diverges from the germline segment, which might be a read error. The chain carries TRBV7-6 and TRBJ2-2, with 8 positions matching TRBD1. CDR1 and CDR2 (germline): SGHVS, FNYEAQ. The CDR3 length is 18 residues. The DNA for the CDR3 is TGTGCCAGTAGCTTAGTGTCCCGAGACAGGGGTTACGGCGGGGAGCCGTTTTTT. Amino acids: CASSLVSRDRGYGGEPFF.

The V gene is TRBV7-9, the J gene TRBJ1-4; D possibly corresponds to TRBD1 (5 bases). This CDR3 spans 15 amino acids. CDR1 and CDR2 (germline): SEHNR, FQNEAQ (reference sequence). V was pared by 5 bases and J by 7 bases, with 17 bases between. The CDR3 coding sequence is TGTGCCAGCAGCCTGCCGGAAGGGGAGGGTGAAAAACTGTTTTTT. Its protein product is CASSLPEGEGEKLFF.